Below are 24 T cell receptor beta chains sequenced from a single sample in a study of technical replicates of blood from four donors. The data were produced by immunoSEQ multiplex PCR, yet TCRdb's version contains in-frame clones alone and is incomplete. The profile shows 95,000 to 100,000 clones, over 90% of them singletons. Material for sequencing was T cells isolated from PBMCs. These receptors were collected from a human donor in good health.

The rearrangement uses TRBV29-1 and TRBJ1-2; D uncertain. The V and J ends lost 5 bases and 6 bases respectively, with 10 bases between them. CDR1 is SQVTM and CDR2 is ANQGSEA in the germline V gene. This CDR3 has 11 amino acids. CDR3 nucleotide sequence: TGCAGCGTTAGACTCTCGGATGGCTACACCTTC. Its protein product is CSVRLSDGYTF.

The rearrangement links TRBV27 to TRBJ2-1; D unresolved. CDR1 is MNHEY, CDR2 SMNVEV, per germline (reference sequence). Trimming removed 6 bases from V and 5 bases from J, with 14 bases in between. The CDR3 has 14 amino acids. The CDR3 DNA follows: TGTGCCAGCAGCCCGGTTGGCAGGAACAATGAGCAGTTCTTC. It encodes CASSPVGRNNEQFF.

This chain uses TRBV6-5 with TRBJ1-2, with 8 nucleotides matching TRBD1. V shed 4 bases and J 5 bases; nucleotides not matched to a gene: 12. This CDR3 region has 16 residues. The germline gives CDR1 MNHEY, CDR2 SVGAGI. CDR3: CASSLVQGGALYGYTF. Written as DNA, the CDR3 is TGTGCCAGCAGTTTAGTACAGGGGGGAGCTCTATATGGCTACACCTTC.

This chain connects TRBV11-2 to TRBJ1-1; the D is unclear. V was shortened by 5 bases and J by 0 bases, with 7 bases between the two germline ends. CDR3 length equals 13 residues. Germline V lookup: CDR1 SGHAT, CDR2 FQNNGV. The CDR3: CASSPQVNTEAFF. The CDR3 nucleotides read TGTGCCAGCAGCCCTCAGGTGAACACTGAAGCTTTCTTT. Supplemented by reference TRBV11-2 and TRBJ1-1, the full variable domain reads EAGVAQSPRYKIIEKRQSVAFWCNPISGHATLYWYQQILGQGPKLLIQFQNNGVVDDSQLPKDRFSAERLKGVDSTLKIQPAKLEDSAVYLCASSPQVNTEAFFGQGTRLTVV.

The genes are TRBV6-5 and TRBJ2-2; 10 nucleotides line up with TRBD1. Trimming removed 7 bases from V and 7 bases from J; junction bases left unmatched: 9. CDR1 is MNHEY, CDR2 SVGAGI, per germline. The CDR3 runs to 15 residues. The CDR3 protein is CASNPDRGLIGELFF. In DNA form, the CDR3 reads TGTGCCAGCAACCCTGACAGGGGGCTAATCGGGGAGCTGTTTTTT.

This clone was detected only once. The V and J genes are TRBV10-3 and TRBJ2-3; D may be TRBD1 (6 bases). Germline V gives CDR1 ENHRY, CDR2 SYGVKD. The CDR3 runs to 14 residues. V lost 3 bases and J lost 4, with 11 bases in between. CDR3 bases: TGTGCCATCAGTGACCCAGCAGGGGCAGATACGCAGTATTTT. As protein: CAISDPAGADTQYF.

A note on this clone: The sample contains more than one DNA sequence encoding this CDR3. The rearrangement uses TRBV30 and TRBJ1-3; tentatively, D is TRBD1 (6 bases). Per the germline V gene, CDR1 is GTSNPN and CDR2 is SVGIG (reference sequence). The V end was cut by 2 bases, the J end by 3 bases, with 14 bases between. CDR3 length equals 15 residues. The CDR3, as DNA: TGTGCCTGGAGTCAGGGGACAAATATTGGAAACACCATATATTTT. It translates to CAWSQGTNIGNTIYF. Based on the CDR3 plus reference TRBV30 and TRBJ1-3, the full variable domain is SQTIHQWPATLVQPVGSPLSLECTVEGTSNPNLYWYRQAAGRGLQLLFYSVGIGQISSEVPQNLSASRPQDRQFILSSKKLLLSDSGFYLCAWSQGTNIGNTIYFGEGSWLTVV.

This clone turned up a few times. CDR3 in amino acids: CASSFVAGVADTQYF. DNA of the CDR3: TGTGCCAGCAGTTTTGTAGCGGGAGTCGCAGATACGCAGTATTTT. This chain uses TRBV27 with TRBJ2-3; 9 bases map to TRBD2. V was pared by 3 bases and J by 4 bases, with 5 bases of the junction left unmatched. The CDR3 has 15 amino acids. The germline V gene has CDR1 MNHEY and CDR2 SMNVEV (reference sequence).

The V gene is TRBV11-2, the J gene TRBJ2-7; 7 nucleotides line up with TRBD1. Germline V gene lookup returns CDR1 SGHAT and CDR2 FQNNGV. The CDR3 has 18 residues. V shed 0 bases and J 0 bases; nucleotides not matched to a gene: 11. The CDR3 is CASSLDGLGDRRSYEQYF. CDR3 in DNA: TGTGCCAGCAGCTTAGATGGTTTAGGGGACAGACGCTCCTACGAGCAGTACTTC. The full variable domain, its missing parts supplied by reference TRBV11-2 and TRBJ2-7, is EAGVAQSPRYKIIEKRQSVAFWCNPISGHATLYWYQQILGQGPKLLIQFQNNGVVDDSQLPKDRFSAERLKGVDSTLKIQPAKLEDSAVYLCASSLDGLGDRRSYEQYFGPGTRLTVT.

This chain joins TRBV7-9 and TRBJ1-2; D is ambiguous. Looked up from germline, CDR1 is SEHNR and CDR2 is FQNEAQ (reference sequence). The CDR3 runs to 14 residues. Trimming left V 5 bases short and J 5 bases short, with 15 bases between. DNA for the CDR3: TGTGCCAGCAGCCCTCACACGGAGAAGTATGGCTACACCTTC. It yields the protein CASSPHTEKYGYTF.

The chain is built from TRBV6-5 and TRBJ2-2; D remains unclear. The ends were cut back, 7 bases at V and 4 bases at J, with 10 bases in the middle. The CDR3 covers 13 residues. Germline CDR1 and CDR2: MNHEY and SVGAGI. The CDR3 reads CASTNEPTGELFF. The CDR3 nucleotides are TGTGCCAGCACAAATGAGCCCACCGGGGAGCTGTTTTTT.

This rearrangement joins TRBV5-4 to TRBJ2-7; tentative D call: TRBD2 (7 bases). Germline V gene sequence: CDR1 SGHNT, CDR2 YYREEE (reference sequence). V lost 0 bases, J lost 4 bases, and 20 bases lay in between. This CDR3 contains 17 residues. The CDR3 region is CASSLAGGKKNRYEQYF. CDR3 coding DNA: TGTGCCAGCAGCTTGGCGGGGGGCAAGAAAAACCGGTACGAGCAGTACTTC.

This rearrangement joins TRBV7-9 to TRBJ1-1; a possible D gene is TRBD1 (5 bases). Germline V gives CDR1 SEHNR, CDR2 FQNEAQ (reference sequence). Between the trimmed V and J ends, which lost 1 base and 2 bases, there was a span of 8 bases. The CDR3 sequence is 14 residues long. CDR3 sequence reads: CASSLEGLNTEAFF. The CDR3 coding sequence is TGTGCCAGCAGCTTAGAGGGACTCAACACTGAAGCTTTCTTT.

The genes are TRBV12-5 and TRBJ1-6; 7 bases fit TRBD1. In germline, CDR1 is LGHNT, CDR2 FRNRAP. This CDR3 spans 13 amino acids. With V trimmed by 3 bases and J by 9 bases, 2 bases remained unmatched. DNA for the CDR3: TGTGCTAGTGGTTTAAACAGGGGTTCACCCCTCCACTTT. Its protein is CASGLNRGSPLHF. Filled out from reference TRBV12-5 and TRBJ1-6, the complete variable domain reads DARVTQTPRHKVTEMGQEVTMRCQPILGHNTVFWYRQTMMQGLELLAYFRNRAPLDDSGMPKDRFSAEMPDATLATLKIQPSEPRDSAVYFCASGLNRGSPLHFGNGTRLTVT.

CDR3 DNA: TGTGCCAGTAGTTTCGGACAGGGGAGCTCCTACGAGCAGTACTTC. As protein: CASSFGQGSSYEQYF. This sequence joins TRBV19 and TRBJ2-7, with TRBD1 matching over 9 bases. Germline loops: CDR1 LNHDA, CDR2 SQIVND (reference sequence). Trimming cost V 5 bases and J 0 bases; bases outside gene matches: 5. The CDR3 extends over 15 amino acids.

J is TRBJ1-1 and V is TRBV19, with D perhaps TRBD1 (5 bases). V shed 8 bases and J shed 2 bases, with 27 bases lying between them. CDR1 LNHDA and CDR2 SQIVND come from the germline V gene (reference sequence). The length of the CDR3 is 18 residues. The CDR3 region is CASSTIGGLGEVNTEAFF. In DNA form, the CDR3 reads TGTGCCAGTTCCACCATCGGGGGGTTGGGTGAGGTCAACACTGAAGCTTTCTTT.

The chain recombines TRBV4-1 with TRBJ2-5; D might be TRBD2 (5 bases). Looked up from germline, CDR1 is MGHRA and CDR2 is YSYEKL. The CDR3 is made up of 15 amino acids. V lost 0 bases and J lost 4, with 12 bases in between. This CDR3 is CASSQDGGRAETQYF. The DNA for the CDR3 is TGCGCCAGCAGCCAAGATGGAGGAAGAGCAGAGACCCAGTACTTC.

This chain connects TRBV7-9 to TRBJ1-3; tentatively, D is TRBD1 (5 bases). CDR1 and CDR2 (germline): SEHNR, FQNEAQ (reference sequence). Trimming shortened V by 4 bases and J by 4 bases, and 17 bases separated the two germline ends. There are 16 residues in the CDR3. The CDR3 is CASSSRDFERGNTIYF. Here the CDR3 DNA reads TGTGCCAGCAGCTCCCGGGACTTCGAACGGGGAAACACCATATATTTT.

The chain employs TRBV2 and TRBJ2-2, with 9 nucleotides matching TRBD1. There are 16 residues in the CDR3. The V segment lost 6 bases and the J segment 7 bases; nucleotides outside the gene matches: 12. Germline V CDR1 and CDR2: SNHLY, FYNNEI. The CDR3 region has the DNA TGTGCCAGCAGCGAGACAGGGGGTCGTGTTGGCGGGGAGCTGTTTTTT. This sequence encodes CASSETGGRVGGELFF.

The V call is TRBV10-2, the J call TRBJ2-2, with TRBD2 as a possible D gene (6 bases). V lost 2 bases, J lost 5 bases, and 18 bases lay in between. The CDR3 length is 17 residues. Germline V gene sequence: CDR1 WSHSY, CDR2 SAAADI. In DNA form, the CDR3 reads TGCGCCAGCAGTGAGGTTGGCAGTAGCGGTAATACCGGGGAGCTGTTTTTT. This gives the protein CASSEVGSSGNTGELFF.

The chain employs TRBV20-1 and TRBJ1-1; no reliable D call. The CDR3 has 11 residues. The germline gives CDR1 DFQATT, CDR2 SNEGSKA (reference sequence). CDR3 region: CIEGSNTEAFF. The CDR3 DNA reads as TGCATAGAGGGATCGAACACTGAAGCTTTCTTT.

Concerning this clone itself: Other nucleotide sequences from this sample produce the same CDR3. The chain couples TRBV6-5 to TRBJ1-2, with D unclear. The CDR3 sequence is 13 residues long. The V end was cut by 0 bases, the J end by 0 bases, with 2 bases between. Germline V gene sequence: CDR1 MNHEY, CDR2 SVGAGI. The CDR3 DNA reads as TGTGCCAGCAGTTACTCCTCTAACTATGGCTACACCTTC. The encoded protein is CASSYSSNYGYTF.

The chain joins TRBV19 to TRBJ1-1; perhaps TRBD1 as D (6 bases). Trimming stripped 2 bases from V and 0 bases from J, with 13 bases between. Germline assignment: CDR1 LNHDA and CDR2 SQIVND (reference sequence). The CDR3 is made up of 16 amino acids. CDR3: CASSIWAGDMNTEAFF. Written as DNA, the CDR3 is TGTGCCAGTAGTATATGGGCAGGGGACATGAACACTGAAGCTTTCTTT.

The chain carries TRBV27 and TRBJ2-7, with 7 bases aligning to TRBD1. V was pared by 5 bases and J by 2 bases, with 3 bases of the junction left unmatched. This CDR3 is 13 amino acids long. Per the germline V gene, CDR1 is MNHEY and CDR2 is SMNVEV (reference sequence). The DNA for the CDR3 is TGTGCCAGCAGTACCACAGGGGCCTACGAGCAGTACTTC. It yields the protein CASSTTGAYEQYF.